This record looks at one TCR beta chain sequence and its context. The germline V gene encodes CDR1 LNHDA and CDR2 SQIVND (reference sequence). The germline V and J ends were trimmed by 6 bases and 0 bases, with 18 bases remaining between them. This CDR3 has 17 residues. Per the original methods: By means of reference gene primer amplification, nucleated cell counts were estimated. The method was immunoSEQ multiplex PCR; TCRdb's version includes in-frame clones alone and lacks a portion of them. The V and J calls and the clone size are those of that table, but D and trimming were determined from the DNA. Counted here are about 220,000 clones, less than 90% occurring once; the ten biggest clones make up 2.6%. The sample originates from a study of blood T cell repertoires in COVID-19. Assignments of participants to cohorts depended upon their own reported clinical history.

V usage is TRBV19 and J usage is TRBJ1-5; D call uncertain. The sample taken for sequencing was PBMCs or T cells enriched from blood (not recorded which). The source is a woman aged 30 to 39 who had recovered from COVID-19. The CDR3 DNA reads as TGTGCCAGTAGCGCCCCGGGGAGCCGTTATAGCAATCAGCCCCAGCATTTT. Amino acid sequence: CASSAPGSRYSNQPQHF.